This T cell receptor (beta chain) was captured in a study of PD-1 blockade in classical Hodgkin lymphoma (dated by TCRdb to 2020 to 2021). For context, the study as a whole: Nivolumab dosing was 3 mg/kg intravenously every 2 weeks, continuing until either disease progression or unacceptable toxicity. A peripheral blood immune signature of response to PD-1 blockade in classical Hodgkin lymphoma was defined using TCR beta sequencing and CyTOF.

Overall study outcomes, separate from this receptor: The study was limited to a single clinical trial cohort, and causes of repertoire differences, possibly disease activity or prior therapy, remained undefined. Baseline TCR diversity was reported to be lower in newly diagnosed patients than in healthy donors, and even lower in relapsed/refractory patients. Trial patients with a complete response had baseline diversity similar to that of newly diagnosed patients, while partial responders and progressors had significantly lower diversity. Patients starting nivolumab less than 1 year after ASCT had lower diversity and were excluded from later analyses to avoid confounding by immune reconstitution. CD4+ but not CD8+ TCR diversity rose significantly by C4D1 (p=0.0027 vs p=0.16), most apparent in complete responders (p=0.02).

The Qiagen DNeasy kit was used to extract genomic DNA from unsorted PBMCs and from the negatively selected CD4+ and CD8+ fractions. TCR beta CDR3 regions were subjected to amplification by immunoSEQ multiplex PCR with primers that anneal to V and J segments. A synthetic immune receptor repertoire was used to minimize amplification bias, and remaining bias was computationally removed after sequencing. The paper's processing steps were these. Repertoire diversity was quantified as the Shannon entropy index using custom Python scripts. The unsorted, CD4+ and CD8+ repertoires were each analyzed separately, with the exception of combined analyses, where CD4+ and CD8+ sequences were merged in silico. A clone counted as expanded when the clone's frequency after treatment rose at least 2-fold relative to C1D1, and clones undetected at baseline were given a pseudocount of 0.5. Clones with 0 or 1 copy at C1D1 were classified as singleton clones, and clones with 2 or more copies were classified as non-singleton clones. Clones expanded in unsorted samples were assigned a CD4+, CD8+ or unknown annotation through matching of protein sequences in sorted samples from the same patient. Wilcoxon tests on paired samples were used to test diversity changes from C1D1 to C4D1. This immuneACCESS table, as held by TCRdb, lists in-frame sequences with V and J called but not all clones. Of the missing ones, under half trace to an unresolved V gene in checked studies; the others have no known cause. The V and J calls and clone size are taken from that table; D and trimming were inferred from the DNA. This sample gives approximately 100,000 clones in total; over 80% of them show up just once. The top ten clones comprise over 15% of the sample.

Of note for this clone: What antigen it recognizes has not been identified. No base qualities exist here, and no much larger clone lies one base off it.

Explained via the paper, the time point label denotes: cycle 4 day 1 (C4D1), after more than five weeks of nivolumab. Every trial patient had relapsed following autologous stem cell transplantation, and prior brentuximab vedotin exposure was what differed among cohorts A, B and C. The trial cohort was composed of around 60 patients with relapsed/refractory classical Hodgkin lymphoma, for whom complete response, partial response or progressive disease was recorded as best overall response. Single-agent nivolumab was administered to trial patients in the multi-cohort phase II CheckMate 205 trial. Best overall response was determined by an independent review committee according to the 2007 International Working Group response criteria. Trial PBMCs were obtained immediately prior to nivolumab initiation (C1D1) and on therapy at cycle 2 day 1 and cycle 4 day 1. Peripheral blood was collected in 8 mL Vacutainer Cell Preparation Tubes, from which PBMCs were isolated by centrifugation and then cryopreserved.

This clonotype originated in a human donor with classical Hodgkin lymphoma. Material: peripheral blood mononuclear cells (PBMCs), obtained before the fourth cycle of nivolumab.

The CDR3 in this case is CASITRINQPQHF. The DNA sequence is TGTGCCAGCATTACACGGATCAATCAGCCCCAGCATTTT. The chain employs TRBV28 and TRBJ1-5; no confident D gene assignment can be made. Between the V and J ends, shortened by 7 bases and 3 bases respectively, the junction contains 10 bases. From the cysteine up to the phenylalanine, the CDR3 has a length of 13 residues. The retained sequence is limited to the CDR3, 39 bases, with the frame set at the first base. Taken from the germline V gene, the CDR1 and CDR2 loops are MDHEN and SYDVKM. The entire variable domain, with the stretches around the CDR3 drawn from the reference TRBV28 and TRBJ1-5 proteins, is DVKVTQSSRYLVKRTGEKVFLECVQDMDHENMFWYRQDPGLGLRLIYFSYDVKMKEKGDIPEGYSVSREKKERFSLILESASTNQTSMYLCASITRINQPQHFGDGTRLSIL.